The sequence of this T cell receptor beta chain was determined in a study of radiotherapy plus CTLA-4 blockade in lung cancer. Those patients who had chemo-refractory metastatic non-small-cell lung cancer were given focal radiation along with CTLA-4 blockade through ipilimumab. General study findings and limits: With interferon-beta, early dynamics of blood T cell clones were reported to best predict response. Researchers report tumor-derived TCR clones expanding in blood after radiotherapy plus ipilimumab.

For this clone: Antigen unknown.

The V segment lost 6 bases and the J segment 10 bases; nucleotides outside the gene matches: 5. The CDR3 covers 13 residues. Germline assignment: CDR1 SNHLY and CDR2 FYNNEI. Profiled with immunoSEQ multiplex PCR; TCRdb holds only in-frame clones, not every one. The table includes 110,000 or so clones, around 75% detected once. This chain connects TRBV2 to TRBJ2-1; TRBD2 matches at 11 bases. The receptor was derived from a human donor with non-small cell lung cancer who had a partial response to radiotherapy plus ipilimumab. The sample here was peripheral blood, taken from a patient treated with radiotherapy plus ipilimumab. In nucleotides, the CDR3 is TGTGCCAGCAGCGGGACTAGCGGTGGGGAGCAGTTCTTC. Its protein product is CASSGTSGGEQFF.